This TCR beta chain was identified during a study of T cell changes during pregnancy in multiple sclerosis (dated by TCRdb to about 2019). Describing the broader study: The study examined how the T cell repertoire changed over the course of pregnancy in women with multiple sclerosis.

CDR1 and CDR2 were assigned from the germline V gene as MNHNS and SASEGT. Relative to germline, V is 3 bases shorter and J is 9 bases shorter, with 14 bases between their ends. CDR3 length: 13 amino acids, cysteine to phenylalanine. The sequence is cut down to CDR3 DNA, 39 bases in frame from base 1. Libraries were prepared through the immunoSEQ multiplex PCR assay. The table comes from immuneACCESS by way of TCRdb, which keeps in-frame sequences with V and J called. Part of the clones is missing from these tables; in studies checked, under half for an unresolved V gene and the rest for unknown reasons. The sample profile shows roughly 75,000 clones; approximately 92% of them were found once. About 2% of the sample lies in the top ten. Notes on this clone: Its antigen remains undetermined. Nothing much larger sits one base from this clone, and base qualities are not available.

The TCR comes from a female donor in good health, enrolled as a control in a pregnancy study. The sample in question was peripheral blood, obtained in the third trimester of pregnancy. The sequence is built from TRBV6-1 and TRBJ1-2, and the D gene may be TRBD1, 6 bases matching. Here is the DNA: TGTGCCAGCAGTGATGAACAGGGAGATTGCTACACCTTC. This encodes CASSDEQGDCYTF.